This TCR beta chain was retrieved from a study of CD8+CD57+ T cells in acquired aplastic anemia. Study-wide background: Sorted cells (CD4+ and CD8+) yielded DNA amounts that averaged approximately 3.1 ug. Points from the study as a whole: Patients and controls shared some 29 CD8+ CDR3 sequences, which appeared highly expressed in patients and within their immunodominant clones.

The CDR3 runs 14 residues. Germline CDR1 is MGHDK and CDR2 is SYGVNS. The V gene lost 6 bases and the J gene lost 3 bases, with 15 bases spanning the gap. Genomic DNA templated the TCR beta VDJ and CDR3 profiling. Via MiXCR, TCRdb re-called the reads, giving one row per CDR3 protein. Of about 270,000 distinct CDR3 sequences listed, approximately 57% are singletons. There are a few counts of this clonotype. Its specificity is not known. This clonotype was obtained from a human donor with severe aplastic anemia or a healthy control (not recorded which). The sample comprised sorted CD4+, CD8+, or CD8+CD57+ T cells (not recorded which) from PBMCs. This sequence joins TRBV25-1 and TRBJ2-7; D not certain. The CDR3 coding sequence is TGTGCCAGCAGCTTATTAGGGTACGGCTACGAGCAGTACTTC. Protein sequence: CASSLLGYGYEQYF.